Listed below are T cell receptor beta chains from one sample, sequenced in a study of cytomegalovirus exposure and HLA in healthy donors. Libraries were prepared by immunoSEQ multiplex PCR; TCRdb keeps only in-frame clonotypes and omits some of them. The sample gives some 110,000 clones, over 70% of which show up once; 11% is in the top ten. Sequencing input: PBMCs. These receptors came from a woman in her 50s in good health and CMV-seropositive. Both conserved end residues are part of each CDR3. A D gene is named only where the DNA matches it firmly. Clone size is shown for a subset of rows, as once, few, many or a class of expanded clone.

D gene,J gene,clone size,V gene,CDR3 protein,CDR3 DNA
.,TRBJ1-1,few,TRBV29-1,CSVVRTAMNTEAFF,TGCAGCGTTGTTAGGACAGCTATGAACACTGAAGCTTTCTTT
TRBD2,TRBJ2-5,.,TRBV5-1,CASSSGLAGGQETQYF,TGCGCCAGCAGCTCGGGACTAGCGGGAGGCCAAGAGACCCAGTACTTC
.,TRBJ1-1,once,TRBV5-1,CASSFGEGVNTEAFF,.
TRBD2,TRBJ2-1,.,TRBV5-1,CASTPGLAGLGGNEQFF,TGCGCCAGCACCCCGGGACTAGCGGGTTTAGGTGGCAATGAGCAGTTCTTC
TRBD1,TRBJ1-4,.,TRBV6-5,CASSTGGAREKLFF,TGTGCCAGCAGTACAGGGGGGGCCAGGGAAAAACTGTTTTTT
.,TRBJ1-4,.,TRBV11-1,CASSLQEGVKLFF,TGTGCCAGCAGCTTGCAGGAGGGAGTAAAACTGTTTTTT
TRBD2,TRBJ2-1,.,TRBV4-3,CASSQDLFTGGGFNEQFF,TGCGCCAGCAGCCAAGATCTTTTCACGGGGGGAGGGTTCAATGAGCAGTTCTTC
.,TRBJ1-1,.,TRBV29-1,CSVTTGTEAFF,TGCAGCGTTACAACGGGCACTGAAGCTTTCTTT
TRBD2,TRBJ2-1,.,TRBV7-6,CASSLLRTSADNEQFF,TGTGCCAGCAGCTTACTCAGGACTAGCGCCGACAATGAGCAGTTCTTC
.,TRBJ1-5,.,TRBV30,CAWREGGPLSNQPQHF,TGTGCCTGGAGGGAAGGGGGTCCTTTAAGCAATCAGCCCCAGCATTTT
.,TRBJ2-7,.,TRBV15,CATSRGGGETYEQYF,TGTGCCACCAGCAGAGGAGGCGGGGAAACCTACGAGCAGTACTTC
.,TRBJ1-1,.,TRBV30,CAWKTMNTEAFF,TGTGCCTGGAAGACTATGAACACTGAAGCTTTCTTT
TRBD2,TRBJ2-5,.,TRBV5-1,CASNGGGAQETQYF,TGCGCCAGCAATGGCGGGGGGGCTCAAGAGACCCAGTACTTC
TRBD1,TRBJ2-5,.,TRBV2,CASNTGTGGETQYF,TGTGCCAGCAATACCGGGACAGGGGGGGAGACCCAGTACTTC
.,TRBJ1-1,.,TRBV7-8,CASSLGQFGGNTEAFF,TGTGCCAGCAGCCTAGGACAGTTTGGCGGGAACACTGAAGCTTTCTTT
TRBD2,TRBJ2-1,.,TRBV5-1,CASSLGREDRNEQFF,TGCGCCAGCAGCTTGGGGCGGGAGGATCGGAATGAGCAGTTCTTC
TRBD1,TRBJ1-5,.,TRBV29-1,CSVLTGAPGQPQHF,TGCAGCGTTCTCACAGGGGCCCCAGGTCAGCCCCAGCATTTT
.,TRBJ1-1,.,TRBV28,CASFFSRGRSNTEAFF,TGTGCCAGCTTCTTCTCCCGAGGGCGGTCGAACACTGAAGCTTTCTTT
TRBD1,TRBJ1-1,.,TRBV29-1,CSVARQGGMETEAFF,TGCAGCGTCGCCAGACAGGGAGGCATGGAAACTGAAGCTTTCTTT
.,TRBJ2-2,.,TRBV18,CASSAEITGELFF,TGTGCCAGCTCAGCGGAGATCACCGGGGAGCTGTTTTTT